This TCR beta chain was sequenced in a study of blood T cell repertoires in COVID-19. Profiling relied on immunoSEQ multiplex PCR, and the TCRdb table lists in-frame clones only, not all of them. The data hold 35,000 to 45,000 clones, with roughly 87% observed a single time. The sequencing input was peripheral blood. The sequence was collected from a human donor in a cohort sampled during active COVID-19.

The CDR3 DNA reads TGTGCCAGCAGTATACAGGGCACTAACACTGAAGCTTTCTTT. This codes for CASSIQGTNTEAFF. The chain has TRBV2 and TRBJ1-1; weak D call: TRBD1 (6 bases). V lost 5 bases and J 2 bases, leaving 12 bases between the germline ends. Germline V gene sequence: CDR1 SNHLY, CDR2 FYNNEI. The CDR3 has 14 amino acids.